This T cell receptor beta chain was observed in a study of T cells in Graves' hyperthyroidism and ophthalmopathy. Overall study results and limits: Blood also showed most of the thyroid clonotypes that were expanded above 0.001.

This clonotype was seen only a few times. Its antigen is not known. The V gene's germline CDR1 is SGHVS and CDR2 FQNEAQ. The V end was cut by 8 bases, the J end by 2 bases, with 19 bases between. There are 15 residues in the CDR3. The source material, RNA transcripts, was used to amplify TCR beta CDR3 regions. The primer set for the first-round RT-PCR of the TCR CDR3 was HTBI. MiXCR, applied by TCRdb to the multiplex PCR reads, yields one record per CDR3 protein. The table includes 450,000 to 600,000 distinct CDR3 sequences, just under 20% detected once. PBMCs were obtained from about 10 ml fresh peripheral blood.

Sequencing used blood. The chain employs TRBV7-8 and TRBJ2-7; possibly TRBD1 or TRBD2 for D (6 bases each). This TCR derives from a man aged 40-49 years with Graves' ophthalmopathy. The CDR3 protein is CASARRGARTYEQYF. CDR3 DNA: TGTGCCAGCGCCCGGAGGGGGGCAAGGACCTACGAGCAGTACTTC.